One T cell receptor (beta chain) is described in this entry. Its antigen is undetermined. This entry comes from a study of T cells expressing NK-cell markers. Study details: Sorted T-cell subsets CD3+CD56+NKG2C+, CD3+CD56+NKG2C- and CD3+CD56-NKG2C+ were TCR beta-sequenced. Study-level points and caveats: The study did not resolve the HCMV specificity of expanded NKG2C+ T cell clones.

TCRdb re-analyzed the 5' RACE reads; it lists each CDR3 protein once, without DNA. This sample's table has roughly 430,000 distinct CDR3 sequences. This CDR3 has 15 residues. Per the germline V gene, CDR1 is LGHNA and CDR2 is YSLEER. Material: blood T cells: a sorted CD56 or NKG2C T cell subset, CD4+ or CD8+ T cells, or bulk PBMC T cells (not recorded which). The J gene is TRBJ2-5, the V gene TRBV4-3; there is no DNA to check the TCRdb D call of TRBD1. This TCR was recovered from a woman aged 18-69 years in good health. The CDR3 protein is CASSQEATEQETQYF.